The clone carrying this TCR beta chain was detected only once. Antigen unknown. This record belongs to a study of post-analysis software for immune sequencing data. General study results and limits: With F measure, samples from one preparation batch clustered together strongly. The normalized Chao1 diversity of multiple sclerosis patients was significantly lower than that of controls. The study found TRBV5-6, TRBV5-1 and TRBV20-1 among roughly 5 TRBV segments more frequent in patients than controls.

The CDR3 is 18 residues long. The V and J ends lost 6 bases and 1 base, in that order; junction bases with no gene match: 10. Germline loops: CDR1 MNHNS, CDR2 SASEGT. Each TCR beta cDNA library carried unique molecular identifiers. One entry per CDR3 protein, called by TCRdb with MiXCR from the PCR reads. The sample lists some 450,000 distinct CDR3 sequences, roughly 46% seen once, with 12% in the top ten. The TCR was taken from a girl aged 10 to 17 with multiple sclerosis. The chain links TRBV6-1 to TRBJ2-1, with TRBD2 matching 12 bases. Sequencing input: blood. CDR3 DNA sequence: TGTGCCAGCAGCCCCCTCCTAGCGGGAGGGGGGTCCTACAATGAGCAGTTCTTC. Its translation is CASSPLLAGGGSYNEQFF.